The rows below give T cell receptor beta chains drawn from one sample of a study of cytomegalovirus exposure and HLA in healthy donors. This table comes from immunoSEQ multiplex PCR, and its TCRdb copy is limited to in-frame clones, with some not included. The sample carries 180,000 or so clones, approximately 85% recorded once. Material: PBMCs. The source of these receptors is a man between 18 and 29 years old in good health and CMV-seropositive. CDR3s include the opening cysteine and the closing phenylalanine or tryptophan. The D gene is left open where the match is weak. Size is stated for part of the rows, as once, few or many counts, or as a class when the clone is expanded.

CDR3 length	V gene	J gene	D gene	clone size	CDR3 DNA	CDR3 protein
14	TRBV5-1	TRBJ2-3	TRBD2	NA	TGCGCCAGCAGCCCGCTCGGGGGGTTAGATACGCAGTATTTT	CASSPLGGLDTQYF
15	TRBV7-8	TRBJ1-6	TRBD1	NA	TGTGCCAGCAGCCCTGGGACAGTCAGGAATTCACCCCTCCACTTT	CASSPGTVRNSPLHF
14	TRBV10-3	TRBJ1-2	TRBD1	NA	TGTGCCATCAGTGAAGAAGTGAGACAGGGGATCTACACCTTC	CAISEEVRQGIYTF
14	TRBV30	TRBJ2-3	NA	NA	TGTGCGTGCGAGGGGCGGGGAAGCACAGATACGCAGTATTTT	CACEGRGSTDTQYF
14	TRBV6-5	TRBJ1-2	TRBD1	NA	TGTGCCAGCACCAGGACAGGGGTGGGCTATGGCTACACCTTC	CASTRTGVGYGYTF
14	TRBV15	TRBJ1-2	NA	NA	TGTGCCACCAGCAGAGACAGGGGCTCGAAAGGCTACACCTTC	CATSRDRGSKGYTF
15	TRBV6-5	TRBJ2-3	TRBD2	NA	TGTGCCAGCAGTCACAGTGCGGGGGGGGTTGATACGCAGTATTTT	CASSHSAGGVDTQYF
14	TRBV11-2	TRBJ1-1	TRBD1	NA	TGTGCCAGCAGCCCGCGGGACAGTGACACTGAAGCTTTCTTT	CASSPRDSDTEAFF
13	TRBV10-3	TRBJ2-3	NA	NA	TGTGCCATCAGGGCGGATAGCACAGATACGCAGTATTTT	CAIRADSTDTQYF
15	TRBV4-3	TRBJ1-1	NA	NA	TGCGCCAGCAGCCGAGACAGTGTGCGGCTCACTGAAGCTTTCTTT	CASSRDSVRLTEAFF
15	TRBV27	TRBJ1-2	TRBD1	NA	TGTGCCAGCAGTTTATACAGGACAGGGACGGATGGCTACACCTTC	CASSLYRTGTDGYTF
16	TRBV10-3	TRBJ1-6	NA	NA	TGTGCCATCAGTGAGAATAGGGGTCTAGGAAATTCACCCCTCCACTTT	CAISENRGLGNSPLHF
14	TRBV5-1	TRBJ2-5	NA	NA	TGCGCCAGCAGCTTTTGGGCCCCGAAAGAGACCCAGTACTTC	CASSFWAPKETQYF
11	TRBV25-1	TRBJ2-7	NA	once	TGTGCCAGCACAGGAGGGTACGAGCAGTACTTC	CASTGGYEQYF
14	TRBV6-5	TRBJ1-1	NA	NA	TGTGCCAGCAGTTACCGTACAGGGACGACTGAAGCTTTCTTT	CASSYRTGTTEAFF
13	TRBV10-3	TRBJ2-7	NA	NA	TGTGCCATCAGCAATGGACAGCCCTACGAGCAGTACTTC	CAISNGQPYEQYF
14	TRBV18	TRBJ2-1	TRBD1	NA	TGTGCCAGCTCCCCTCGGACAGGGGAAAATGAGCAGTTCTTC	CASSPRTGENEQFF
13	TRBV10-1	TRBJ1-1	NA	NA	TGCGCCAGCAGTGAGAAGTGGGGGCTTCAAGCTTTCTTT	CASSEKWGLQAFF
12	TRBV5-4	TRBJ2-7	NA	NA	TGTGCCAGCAGCTTTCTGGGAGCGGGGCAGTACTTC	CASSFLGAGQYF
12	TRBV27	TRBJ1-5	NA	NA	TGTGCCAGCAGTGAGGGTGGGCAGCCCCAGCATTTT	CASSEGGQPQHF
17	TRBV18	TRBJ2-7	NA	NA	TGTGCCAGCTCACTCCGCCTCAGACAGAAAGGATCCTACGAGCAGTACTTC	CASSLRLRQKGSYEQYF
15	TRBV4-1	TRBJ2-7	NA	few	TGCGCCAGCAGCCAATCGTCAGGGGCTCCCTACGAGCAGTACTTC	CASSQSSGAPYEQYF
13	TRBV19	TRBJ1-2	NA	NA	TGTGCCAGTAGTATACAGGGCGGCTATGGCTACACCTTC	CASSIQGGYGYTF
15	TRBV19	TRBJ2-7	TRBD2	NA	TGTGCCAGTAGTTCCGGACTAGCGATTATAGGCGAGCAGTACTTC	CASSSGLAIIGEQYF
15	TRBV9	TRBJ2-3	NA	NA	TGTGCCAGCAGCGTAGCGGGGGGCCTCACAGATACGCAGTATTTT	CASSVAGGLTDTQYF
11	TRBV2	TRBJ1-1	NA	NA	TGTGCCATCCGGTACAGTCTCGGTACTTTCTTT	CAIRYSLGTFF
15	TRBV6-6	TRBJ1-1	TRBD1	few	TGTGCCAGCAATAAGGGAGGACAGGGTCCCACTGAAGCTTTCTTT	CASNKGGQGPTEAFF
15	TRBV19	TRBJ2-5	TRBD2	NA	TGTGCCAGTAGTAAAAGCGGGGGGTACCGAGAGACCCAGTACTTC	CASSKSGGYRETQYF
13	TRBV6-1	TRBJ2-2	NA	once	TGTGCCAGCAGTGATCAGGACACCGGGGAGCTGTTTTTT	CASSDQDTGELFF
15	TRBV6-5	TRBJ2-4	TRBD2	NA	TGTGCCAGCAGTTACACCCAGACAGCGGGGAACATTCAGTACTTC	CASSYTQTAGNIQYF